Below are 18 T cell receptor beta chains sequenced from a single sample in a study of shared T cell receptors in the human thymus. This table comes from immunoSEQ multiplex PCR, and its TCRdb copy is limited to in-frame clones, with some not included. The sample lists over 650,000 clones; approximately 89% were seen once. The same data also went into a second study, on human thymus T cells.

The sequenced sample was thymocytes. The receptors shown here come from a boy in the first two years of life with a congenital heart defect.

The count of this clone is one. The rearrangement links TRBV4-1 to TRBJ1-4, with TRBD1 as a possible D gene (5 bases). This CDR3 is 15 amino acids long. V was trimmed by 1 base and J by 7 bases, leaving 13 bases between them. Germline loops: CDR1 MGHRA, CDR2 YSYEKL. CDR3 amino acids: CASSQGRQGCEKLFF. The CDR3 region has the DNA TGCGCCAGCAGCCAAGGTCGGCAGGGATGTGAAAAACTGTTTTTT.

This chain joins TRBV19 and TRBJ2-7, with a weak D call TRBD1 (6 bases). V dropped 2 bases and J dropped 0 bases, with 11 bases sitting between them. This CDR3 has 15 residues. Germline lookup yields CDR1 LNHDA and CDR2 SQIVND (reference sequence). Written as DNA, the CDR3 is TGTGCCAGTAGTATAAGGGGACATCTCTCCTACGAGCAGTACTTC. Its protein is CASSIRGHLSYEQYF.

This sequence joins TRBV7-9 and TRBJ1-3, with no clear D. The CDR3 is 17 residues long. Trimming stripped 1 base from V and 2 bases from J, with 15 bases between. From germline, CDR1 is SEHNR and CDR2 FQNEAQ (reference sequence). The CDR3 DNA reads TGTGCCAGCAGCTTAGTTTGGGAGAGAAACGCTGGAAACACCATATATTTT. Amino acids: CASSLVWERNAGNTIYF.

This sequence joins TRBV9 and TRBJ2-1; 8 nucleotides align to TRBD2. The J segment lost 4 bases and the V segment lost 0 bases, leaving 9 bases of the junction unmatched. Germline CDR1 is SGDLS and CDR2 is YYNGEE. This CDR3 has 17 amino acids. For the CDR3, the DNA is TGTGCCAGCAGCGTAGTCGGGGGACTAGGGCTTTACAATGAGCAGTTCTTC. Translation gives CASSVVGGLGLYNEQFF.

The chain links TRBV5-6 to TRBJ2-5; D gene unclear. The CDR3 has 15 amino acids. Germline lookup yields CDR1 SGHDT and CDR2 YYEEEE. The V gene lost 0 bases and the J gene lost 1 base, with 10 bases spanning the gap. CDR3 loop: CASSLAVRGQETQYF. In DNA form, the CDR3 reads TGTGCCAGCAGCTTGGCCGTGAGAGGCCAAGAGACCCAGTACTTC.

The CDR3 loop reads CASSLQGISGELFF. The DNA for the CDR3 is TGTGCCAGCAGCTTACAGGGGATTAGCGGGGAGCTGTTTTTT. The V and J genes are TRBV28 and TRBJ2-2; 7 bases map to TRBD1. After removal of 6 bases from V and 7 bases from J, the junction contained 8 bases not matched to a gene. Per the germline V gene, CDR1 is MDHEN and CDR2 is SYDVKM. The CDR3 covers 14 residues.

As DNA, the CDR3 is TGTGCCAGCTCACCAAGGGGTTCCCGCACAGATACGCAGTATTTT. Translating gives CASSPRGSRTDTQYF. The chain carries TRBV18 and TRBJ2-3; D is perhaps TRBD1 (5 bases). This CDR3 is built from 15 residues. Germline values: CDR1 KGHSH, CDR2 LQKENI. V lost 2 bases and J lost 1, with 10 bases in between.

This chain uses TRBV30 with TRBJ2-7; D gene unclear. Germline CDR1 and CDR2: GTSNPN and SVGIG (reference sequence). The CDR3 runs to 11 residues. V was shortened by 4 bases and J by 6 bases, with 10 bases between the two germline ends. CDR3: CAWTLGREQYF. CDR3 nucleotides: TGTGCCTGGACCCTGGGCCGCGAGCAGTACTTC.

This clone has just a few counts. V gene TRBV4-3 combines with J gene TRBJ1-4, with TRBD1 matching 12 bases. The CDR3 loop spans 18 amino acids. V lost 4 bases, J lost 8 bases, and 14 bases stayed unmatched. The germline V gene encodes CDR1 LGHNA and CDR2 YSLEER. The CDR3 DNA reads TGCGCCAGCAGCCGAGAAGAGACCGGGACAGGGGGCTTGGAAAAACTGTTTTTT. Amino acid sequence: CASSREETGTGGLEKLFF.

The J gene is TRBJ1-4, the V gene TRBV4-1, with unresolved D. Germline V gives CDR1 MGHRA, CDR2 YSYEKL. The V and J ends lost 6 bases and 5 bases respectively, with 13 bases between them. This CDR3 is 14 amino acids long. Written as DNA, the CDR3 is TGCGCCAGCAGTTACGACATTCCGAATGAAAAACTGTTTTTT. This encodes CASSYDIPNEKLFF.

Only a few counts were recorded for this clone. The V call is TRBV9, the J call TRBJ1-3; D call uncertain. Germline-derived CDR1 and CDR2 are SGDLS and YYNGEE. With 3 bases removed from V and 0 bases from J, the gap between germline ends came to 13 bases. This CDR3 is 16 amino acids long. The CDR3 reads CASSAGLPSSGNTIYF. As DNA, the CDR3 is TGTGCCAGCAGCGCCGGACTTCCGAGCTCTGGAAACACCATATATTTT.

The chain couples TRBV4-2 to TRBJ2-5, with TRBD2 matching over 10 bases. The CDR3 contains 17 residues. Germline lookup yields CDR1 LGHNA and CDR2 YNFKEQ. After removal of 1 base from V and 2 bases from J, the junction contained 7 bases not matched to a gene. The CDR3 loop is CASSQAASGGRQETQYF. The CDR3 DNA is TGTGCCAGCAGCCAAGCGGCTAGCGGGGGACGTCAAGAGACCCAGTACTTC.

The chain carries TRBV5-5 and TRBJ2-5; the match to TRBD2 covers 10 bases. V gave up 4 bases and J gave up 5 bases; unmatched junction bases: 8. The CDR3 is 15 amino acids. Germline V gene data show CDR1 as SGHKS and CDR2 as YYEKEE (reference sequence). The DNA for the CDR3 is TGTGCCAGCAGCATAGCGGGAGGAGGAAAGGAGACCCAGTACTTC. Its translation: CASSIAGGGKETQYF.

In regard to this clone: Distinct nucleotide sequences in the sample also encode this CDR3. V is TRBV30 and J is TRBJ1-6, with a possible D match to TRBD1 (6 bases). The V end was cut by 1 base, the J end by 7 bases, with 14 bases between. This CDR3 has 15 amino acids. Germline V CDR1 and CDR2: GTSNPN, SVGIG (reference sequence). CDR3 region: CAWSAYRETNSPLHF. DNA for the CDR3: TGTGCCTGGAGTGCATACAGGGAAACGAATTCACCCCTCCACTTT.

This CDR3 reads CASSLVIPGTSNHYEQYF. CDR3 DNA: TGTGCCAGCAGCTTAGTTATCCCCGGGACTAGCAACCACTACGAGCAGTACTTC. The chain is built from TRBV7-8 and TRBJ2-7, with 9 bases identical to TRBD2. The V and J ends lost 1 base and 3 bases, in that order; junction bases with no gene match: 13. CDR3 size: 18 residues. Per germline, CDR1 SGHVS and CDR2 FQNEAQ.

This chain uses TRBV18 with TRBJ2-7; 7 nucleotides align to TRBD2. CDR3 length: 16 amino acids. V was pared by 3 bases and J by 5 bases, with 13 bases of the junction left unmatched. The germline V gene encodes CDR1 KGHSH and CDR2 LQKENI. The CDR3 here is CASSPGLGRAVDEQYF. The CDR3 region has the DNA TGTGCCAGCTCACCGGGATTAGGGAGGGCCGTCGACGAGCAGTACTTC.

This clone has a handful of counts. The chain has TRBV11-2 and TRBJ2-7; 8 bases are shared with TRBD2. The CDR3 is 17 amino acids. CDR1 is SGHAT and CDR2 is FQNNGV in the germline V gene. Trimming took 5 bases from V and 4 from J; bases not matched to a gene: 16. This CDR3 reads CASSTKRGQAVWYEQYF. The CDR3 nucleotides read TGTGCCAGCAGCACCAAGCGGGGGCAGGCTGTTTGGTACGAGCAGTACTTC.

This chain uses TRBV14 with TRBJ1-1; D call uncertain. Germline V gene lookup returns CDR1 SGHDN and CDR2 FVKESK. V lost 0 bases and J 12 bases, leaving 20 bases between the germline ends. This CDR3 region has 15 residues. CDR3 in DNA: TGTGCCAGCAGCCAAGAAGTCCGAGACGGGAGGGAGACTTTCTTT. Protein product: CASSQEVRDGRETFF.